Given below is one TCR beta chain in context. In the same sample, other DNA sequences code for this CDR3. The treatment: oral pan-JAK inhibitor, 5-10 mg twice daily. After isolation, RNA underwent reverse transcription to generate cDNA as the sequencing template. Method: immunoSEQ multiplex PCR; TCRdb's copy keeps in-frame clones and lacks some. The sample has 150,000 to 200,000 clones, about 62% seen once; the top ten hold about 5.5%. The sample originates from a study of CD8+ T cells in alopecia areata. The ends were cut back, 1 base at V and 2 bases at J, with 9 bases in the middle. Germline CDR1 and CDR2: SGHTA and FQGNSA. This CDR3 contains 15 residues.

This specimen consisted of CD4+ T cells sorted from blood, obtained at week 24, from a patient treated with tofacitinib. The chain employs TRBV7-2 and TRBJ2-1, with D possibly being TRBD1 (5 bases). This TCR derives from a human donor with alopecia areata. CDR3 sequence (DNA): TGTGCCAGCAGCTTAGAGGCAGGGCCCTACAATGAGCAGTTCTTC. Its protein product is CASSLEAGPYNEQFF. The entire variable domain, with the rest obtained from reference TRBV7-2 and TRBJ2-1, is as follows: GAGVSQSPSNKVTEKGKDVELRCDPISGHTALYWYRQSLGQGLEFLIYFQGNSAPDKSGLPSDRFSAERTGGSVSTLTIQRTQQEDSAVYLCASSLEAGPYNEQFFGPGTRLTVL.